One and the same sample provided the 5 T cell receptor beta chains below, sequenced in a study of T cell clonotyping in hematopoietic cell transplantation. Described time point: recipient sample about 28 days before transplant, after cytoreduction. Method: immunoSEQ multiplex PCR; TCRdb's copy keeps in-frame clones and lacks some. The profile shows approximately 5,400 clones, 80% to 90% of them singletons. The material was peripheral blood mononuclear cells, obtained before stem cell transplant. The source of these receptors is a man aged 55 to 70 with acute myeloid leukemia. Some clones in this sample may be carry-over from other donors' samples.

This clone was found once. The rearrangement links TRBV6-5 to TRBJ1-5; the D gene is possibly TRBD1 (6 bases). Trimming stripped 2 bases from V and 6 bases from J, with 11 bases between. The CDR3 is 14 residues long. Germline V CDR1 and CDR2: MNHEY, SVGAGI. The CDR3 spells CASSYGGAGQPQHF. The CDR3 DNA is TGTGCCAGCAGTTACGGGGGCGCGGGTCAGCCCCAGCATTTT.

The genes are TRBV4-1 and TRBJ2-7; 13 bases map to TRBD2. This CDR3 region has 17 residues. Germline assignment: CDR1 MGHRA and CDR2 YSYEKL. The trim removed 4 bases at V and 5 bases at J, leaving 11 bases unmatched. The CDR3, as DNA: TGCGCCAGCAGCCTATCGATAGGACTAGCGGGAGAGGACGAGCAGTACTTC. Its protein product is CASSLSIGLAGEDEQYF.

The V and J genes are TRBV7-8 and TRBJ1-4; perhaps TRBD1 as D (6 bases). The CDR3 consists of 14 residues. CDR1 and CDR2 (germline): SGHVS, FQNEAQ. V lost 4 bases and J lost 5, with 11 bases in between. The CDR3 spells CASSSQGGNEKLFF. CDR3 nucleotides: TGTGCCAGCAGCTCACAGGGAGGGAATGAAAAACTGTTTTTT.

Here the CDR3 DNA reads TGTGCCAGCAGCGCCCGAGCAGTGGAAGTCCATGAGCAGTTCTTC. Encoded protein: CASSARAVEVHEQFF. This rearrangement joins TRBV25-1 to TRBJ2-1; unclear D gene. The CDR3 sequence is 15 residues long. CDR1 MGHDK and CDR2 SYGVNS come from the germline V gene. V lost 6 bases and J 8 bases, leaving 20 bases between the germline ends.

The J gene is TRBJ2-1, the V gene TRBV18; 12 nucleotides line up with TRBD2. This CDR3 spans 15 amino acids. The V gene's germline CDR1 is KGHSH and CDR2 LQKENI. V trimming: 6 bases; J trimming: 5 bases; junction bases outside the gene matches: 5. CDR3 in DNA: TGTGCCAGCTCCCCCACTAGCGGGAGGAACAATGAGCAGTTCTTC. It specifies CASSPTSGRNNEQFF.